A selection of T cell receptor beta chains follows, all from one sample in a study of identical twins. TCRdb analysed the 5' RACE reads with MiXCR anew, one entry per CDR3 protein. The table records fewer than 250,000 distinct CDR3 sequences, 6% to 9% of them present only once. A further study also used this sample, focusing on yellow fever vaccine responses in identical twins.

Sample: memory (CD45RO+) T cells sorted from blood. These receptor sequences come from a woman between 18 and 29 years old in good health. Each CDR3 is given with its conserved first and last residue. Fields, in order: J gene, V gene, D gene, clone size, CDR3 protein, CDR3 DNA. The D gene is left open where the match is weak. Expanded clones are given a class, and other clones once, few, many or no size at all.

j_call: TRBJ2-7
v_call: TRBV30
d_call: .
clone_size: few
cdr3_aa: CAWSLRDEQYF
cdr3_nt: TGTGCCTGGAGTCTAAGGGACGAGCAGTACTTC

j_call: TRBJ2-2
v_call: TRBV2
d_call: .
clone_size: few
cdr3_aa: CASRGRTVNTGELFF
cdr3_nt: TGTGCCAGCAGGGGTAGGACGGTGAACACCGGGGAGCTGTTTTTT

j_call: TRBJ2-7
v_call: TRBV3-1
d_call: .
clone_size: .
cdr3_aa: CASSPFWSSYEQYF
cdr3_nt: TGTGCCAGCAGCCCGTTTTGGAGCTCCTACGAGCAGTACTTC

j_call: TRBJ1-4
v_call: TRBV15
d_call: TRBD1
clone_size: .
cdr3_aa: CATSLQGGVSNEKLFF
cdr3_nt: TGTGCCACCAGCTTACAGGGGGGAGTATCTAATGAAAAACTGTTTTTT

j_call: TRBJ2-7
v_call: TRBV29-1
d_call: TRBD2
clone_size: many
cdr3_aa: CSVDGTSGRPYEQYF
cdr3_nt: TGCAGCGTTGACGGGACTAGCGGGCGACCCTACGAGCAGTACTTC

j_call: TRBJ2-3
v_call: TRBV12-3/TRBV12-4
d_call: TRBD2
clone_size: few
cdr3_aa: CASSRTSGGSTDTQYF
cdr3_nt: TGTGCCAGCAGTAGAACTAGCGGGGGGTCCACAGATACGCAGTATTTT

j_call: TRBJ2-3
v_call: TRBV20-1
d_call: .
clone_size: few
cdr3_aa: CSVRTVTDTQYF
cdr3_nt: TGCAGTGTCAGGACAGTCACAGATACGCAGTATTTT

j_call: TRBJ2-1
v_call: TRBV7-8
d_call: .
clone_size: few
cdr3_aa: CASSFSGTFAEQFF
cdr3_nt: TGTGCCAGCAGCTTTAGTGGGACGTTCGCTGAGCAGTTCTTC

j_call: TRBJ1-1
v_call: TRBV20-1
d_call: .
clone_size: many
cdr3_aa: CSARKAGRNTEAFF
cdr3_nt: TGCAGTGCTAGGAAGGCGGGGCGGAACACTGAAGCTTTCTTT

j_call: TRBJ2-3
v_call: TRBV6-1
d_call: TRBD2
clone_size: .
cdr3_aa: CASTRAGVNTDTQYF
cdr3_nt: TGTGCCAGCACAAGGGCGGGAGTCAACACAGATACGCAGTATTTT

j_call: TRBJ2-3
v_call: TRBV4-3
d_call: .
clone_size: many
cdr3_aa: CASSQEGGVRARPDTQYF
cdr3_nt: TGCGCCAGCAGCCAAGAGGGTGGTGTACGGGCCCGGCCAGATACGCAGTATTTT

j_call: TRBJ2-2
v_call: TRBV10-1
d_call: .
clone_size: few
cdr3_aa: CASSDWGHGELFF
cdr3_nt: TGCGCCAGCAGTGATTGGGGCCACGGGGAGCTGTTTTTT

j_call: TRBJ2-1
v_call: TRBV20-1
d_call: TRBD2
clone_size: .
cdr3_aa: CSARGGHYNEQFF
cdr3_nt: TGCAGTGCCCGGGGGGGCCACTACAATGAGCAGTTCTTC

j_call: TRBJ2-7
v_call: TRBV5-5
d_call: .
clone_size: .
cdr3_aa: CASSLVTAGRSEQYF
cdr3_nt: TGTGCCAGCAGCTTGGTTACCGCGGGGCGGTCCGAGCAGTACTTC

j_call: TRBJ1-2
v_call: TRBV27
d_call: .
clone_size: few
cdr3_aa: CASSNSAWGIYGYTF
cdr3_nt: TGTGCCAGCAGTAACAGTGCCTGGGGCATATATGGCTACACCTTC

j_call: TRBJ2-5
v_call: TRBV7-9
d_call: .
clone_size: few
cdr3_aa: CASSLVGAAGTQYF
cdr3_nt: TGTGCCAGCAGCTTAGTGGGAGCGGCCGGGACCCAGTACTTC

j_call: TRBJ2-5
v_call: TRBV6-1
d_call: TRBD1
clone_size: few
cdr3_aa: CASMDREGQETQYF
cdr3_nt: TGTGCCAGCATGGACAGGGAAGGTCAAGAGACCCAGTACTTC

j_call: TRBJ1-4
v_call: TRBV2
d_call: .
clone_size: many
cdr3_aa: CASSEFGGINEKLFF
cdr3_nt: TGTGCCAGCAGTGAATTCGGAGGAATTAATGAAAAACTGTTTTTT

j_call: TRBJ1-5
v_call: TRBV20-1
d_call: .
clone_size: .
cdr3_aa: CSARDPGGNQPQHF
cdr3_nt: TGCAGTGCTAGAGATCCTGGGGGCAATCAGCCCCAGCATTTT

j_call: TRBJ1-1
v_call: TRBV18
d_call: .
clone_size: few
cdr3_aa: CASSLVEGMNTEAFF
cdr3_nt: TGTGCCAGCTCATTGGTCGAGGGCATGAACACTGAAGCTTTCTTT

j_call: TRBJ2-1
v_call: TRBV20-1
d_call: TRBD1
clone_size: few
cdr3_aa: CSPSGSGGSDEQFF
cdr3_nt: TGCAGTCCATCCGGGTCAGGGGGCTCTGATGAGCAGTTCTTC

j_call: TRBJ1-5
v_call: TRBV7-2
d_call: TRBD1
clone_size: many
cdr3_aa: CASSLEGAKDQPQHF
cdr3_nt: TGTGCCAGCAGCTTAGAGGGGGCTAAGGATCAGCCCCAGCATTTT

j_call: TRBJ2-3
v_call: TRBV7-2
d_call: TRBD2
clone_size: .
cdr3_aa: CASTTGGGSTDTQYF
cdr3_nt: TGTGCCAGCACAACGGGGGGGGGGAGCACAGATACGCAGTATTTT

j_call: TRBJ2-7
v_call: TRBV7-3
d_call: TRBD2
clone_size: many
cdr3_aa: CASSLLRGGSYEQYF
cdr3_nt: TGTGCCAGCAGCTTATTGCGGGGGGGCTCCTACGAGCAGTACTTC

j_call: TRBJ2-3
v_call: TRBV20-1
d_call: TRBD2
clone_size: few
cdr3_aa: CSAEAGGENTDTQYF
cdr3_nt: TGCAGTGCCGAGGCCGGGGGGGAAAACACAGATACGCAGTATTTT

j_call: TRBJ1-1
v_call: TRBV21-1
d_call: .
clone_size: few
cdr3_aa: CASSKAVGTPMNTEAFF
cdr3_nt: TGTGCCAGCAGCAAAGCGGTTGGGACGCCGATGAACACTGAAGCTTTCTTT

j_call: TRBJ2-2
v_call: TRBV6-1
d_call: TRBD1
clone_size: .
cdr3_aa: CASSGRDRVTGELFF
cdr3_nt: TGTGCCAGCAGTGGGAGGGACAGGGTTACCGGGGAGCTGTTTTTT

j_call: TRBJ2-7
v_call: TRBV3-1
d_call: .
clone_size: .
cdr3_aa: CASSKNPGLRETF
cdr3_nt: TGTGCCAGCAGCAAAAATCCGGGACTCAGGGAGACCTTC

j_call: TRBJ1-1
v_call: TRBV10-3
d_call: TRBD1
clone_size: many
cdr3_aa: CAITDRENTEAFF
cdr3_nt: TGTGCCATCACGGACAGGGAAAACACTGAAGCTTTCTTT

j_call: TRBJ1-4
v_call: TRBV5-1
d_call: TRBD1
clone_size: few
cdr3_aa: CASSLGQGAREKLFF
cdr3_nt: TGCGCCAGCAGCCTAGGACAGGGGGCCAGGGAAAAACTGTTTTTT

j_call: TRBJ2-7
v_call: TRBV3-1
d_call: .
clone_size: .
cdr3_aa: CASSRHKERYEQYF
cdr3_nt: TGTGCCAGCAGCCGCCACAAGGAACGGTACGAGCAGTACTTC

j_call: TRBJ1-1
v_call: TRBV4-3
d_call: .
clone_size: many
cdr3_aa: CASSLRQVKNTEAFF
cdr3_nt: TGCGCCAGCAGCCTCCGACAGGTCAAGAACACTGAAGCTTTCTTT

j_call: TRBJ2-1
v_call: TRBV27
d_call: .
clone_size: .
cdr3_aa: CASSPGLNEQFF
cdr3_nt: TGTGCCAGCAGTCCGGGACTCAATGAGCAGTTCTTC

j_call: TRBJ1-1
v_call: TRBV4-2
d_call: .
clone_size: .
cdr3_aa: CASSQPFRDTEAFF
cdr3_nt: TGTGCCAGCAGCCAACCTTTCCGGGACACTGAAGCTTTCTTT

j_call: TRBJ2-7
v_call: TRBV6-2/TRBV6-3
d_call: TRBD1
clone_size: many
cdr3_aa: CASRDPTGTGLDEQYF
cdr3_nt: TGTGCCAGCCGAGATCCAACCGGGACAGGGCTCGACGAGCAGTACTTC

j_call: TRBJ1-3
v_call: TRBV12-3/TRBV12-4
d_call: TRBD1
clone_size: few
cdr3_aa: CASSPGGAGNTIYF
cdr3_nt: TGTGCCAGCAGTCCAGGGGGAGCTGGAAACACCATATATTTT

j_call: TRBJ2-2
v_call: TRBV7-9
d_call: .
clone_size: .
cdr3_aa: CASSKSLTLQGGELFF
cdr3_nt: TGTGCCAGCAGCAAATCTCTCACCCTGCAGGGCGGGGAGCTGTTTTTT

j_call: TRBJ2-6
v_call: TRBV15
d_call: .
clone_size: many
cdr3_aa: CATSRDHSGANVLTF
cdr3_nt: TGTGCCACCAGCAGAGATCACTCTGGGGCCAACGTCCTGACTTTC

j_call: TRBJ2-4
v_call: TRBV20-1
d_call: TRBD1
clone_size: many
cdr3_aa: CSATDPGQGAKNIQYF
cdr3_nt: TGCAGTGCTACAGATCCGGGACAGGGAGCCAAAAACATTCAGTACTTC

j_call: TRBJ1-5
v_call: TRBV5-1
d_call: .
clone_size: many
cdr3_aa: CASSPRGGQLNQPQHF
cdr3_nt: TGCGCCAGCAGCCCGCGGGGGGGGCAGCTCAATCAGCCCCAGCATTTT

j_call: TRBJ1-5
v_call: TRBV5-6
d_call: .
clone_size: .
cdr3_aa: CASSLLMGDSNQPQHF
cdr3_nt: TGTGCCAGCAGCTTGCTCATGGGAGATAGCAATCAGCCCCAGCATTTT

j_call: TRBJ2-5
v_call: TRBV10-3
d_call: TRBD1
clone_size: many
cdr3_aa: CAISASGTGKETQYF
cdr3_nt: TGTGCCATCAGTGCATCCGGGACAGGGAAAGAGACCCAGTACTTC

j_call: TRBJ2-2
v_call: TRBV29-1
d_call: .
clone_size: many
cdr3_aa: CSPSGELFF
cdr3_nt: TGCAGCCCCAGCGGGGAGCTGTTTTTT

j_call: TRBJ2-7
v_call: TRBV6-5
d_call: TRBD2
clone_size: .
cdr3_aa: CASSYSLSGGTYEQYF
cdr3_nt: TGTGCCAGCAGTTACTCGCTCTCGGGGGGGACCTACGAGCAGTACTTC

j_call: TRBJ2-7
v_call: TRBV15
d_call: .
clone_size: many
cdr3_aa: CATSRARSGYEQYF
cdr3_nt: TGTGCCACCAGCAGAGCCCGGTCTGGGTACGAGCAGTACTTC

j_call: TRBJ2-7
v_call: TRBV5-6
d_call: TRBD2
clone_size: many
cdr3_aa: CASSFPSGSYEQYF
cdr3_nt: TGTGCCAGCAGCTTTCCTAGCGGATCCTACGAGCAGTACTTC

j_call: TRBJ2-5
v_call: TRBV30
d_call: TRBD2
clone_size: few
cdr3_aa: CAWNSGGPQYF
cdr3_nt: TGTGCCTGGAACAGCGGGGGCCCCCAGTACTTC

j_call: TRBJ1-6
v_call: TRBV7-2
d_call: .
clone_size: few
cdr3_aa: CASSLAGAGNSPLHF
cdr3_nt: TGTGCCAGCAGCTTAGCAGGGGCGGGTAATTCACCCCTCCACTTT

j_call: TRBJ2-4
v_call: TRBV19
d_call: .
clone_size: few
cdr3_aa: CASSIIAKNIQYF
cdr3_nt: TGTGCCAGTAGTATTATCGCCAAAAACATTCAGTACTTC

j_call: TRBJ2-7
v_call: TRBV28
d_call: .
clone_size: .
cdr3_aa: CASRTGTPGRYEQYF
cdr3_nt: TGTGCCAGCAGAACCGGGACACCCGGGAGGTACGAGCAGTACTTC

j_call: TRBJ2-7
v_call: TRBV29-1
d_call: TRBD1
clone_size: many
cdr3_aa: CSVVRGHDEQYF
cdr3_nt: TGCAGCGTCGTAAGGGGGCACGACGAGCAGTACTTC

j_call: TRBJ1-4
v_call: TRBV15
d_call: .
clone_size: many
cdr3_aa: CATSPTSGASNEKLFF
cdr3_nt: TGTGCCACCAGTCCTACCTCAGGGGCTTCTAATGAAAAACTGTTTTTT

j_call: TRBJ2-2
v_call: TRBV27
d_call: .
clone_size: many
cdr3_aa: CASSRRPADTGELFF
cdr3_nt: TGTGCCAGCAGTCGACGACCGGCGGACACCGGGGAGCTGTTTTTT

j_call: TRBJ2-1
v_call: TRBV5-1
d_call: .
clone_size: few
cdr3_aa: CASSYTRGQYNEQFF
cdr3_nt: TGCGCCAGCAGCTATACCCGGGGGCAATACAATGAGCAGTTCTTC

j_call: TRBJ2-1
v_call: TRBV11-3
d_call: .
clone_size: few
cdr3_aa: CASSVGGREQFF
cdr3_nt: TGTGCCAGCAGCGTCGGTGGCCGGGAGCAGTTCTTC

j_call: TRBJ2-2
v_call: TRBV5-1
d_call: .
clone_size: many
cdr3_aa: CASSGIGNTGELFF
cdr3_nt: TGCGCCAGCAGCGGAATAGGGAACACCGGGGAGCTGTTTTTT